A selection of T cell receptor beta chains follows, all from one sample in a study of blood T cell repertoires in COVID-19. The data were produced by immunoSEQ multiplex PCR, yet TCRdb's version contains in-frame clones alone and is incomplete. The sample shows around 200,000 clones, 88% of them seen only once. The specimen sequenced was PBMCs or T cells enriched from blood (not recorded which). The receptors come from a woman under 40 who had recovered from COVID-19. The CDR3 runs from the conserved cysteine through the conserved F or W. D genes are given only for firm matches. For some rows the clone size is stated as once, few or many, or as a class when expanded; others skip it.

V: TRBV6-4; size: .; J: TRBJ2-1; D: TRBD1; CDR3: CASSDYGTGAYNEQFF; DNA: TGTGCCAGCAGTGATTACGGGACAGGGGCCTACAATGAGCAGTTCTTC
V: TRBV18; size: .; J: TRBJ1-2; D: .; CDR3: CASSPPGGDGYTF; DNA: TGTGCCAGCTCACCACCGGGGGGGGATGGCTACACCTTC
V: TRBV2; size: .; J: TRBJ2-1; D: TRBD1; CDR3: CASSRDRESYNEQFF; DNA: TGTGCCAGCAGCCGGGACAGGGAATCCTACAATGAGCAGTTCTTC
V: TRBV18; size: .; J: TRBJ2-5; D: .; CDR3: CASSPHPNQETQYF; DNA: TGTGCCAGCTCACCACATCCCAACCAAGAGACCCAGTACTTC
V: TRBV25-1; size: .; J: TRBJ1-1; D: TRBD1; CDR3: CASSAAGTGGQNTEAFF; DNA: TGTGCCAGCAGTGCCGCCGGGACAGGGGGCCAGAACACTGAAGCTTTCTTT
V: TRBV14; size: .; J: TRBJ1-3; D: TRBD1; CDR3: CASSQRQGGNTIYF; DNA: TGTGCCAGCAGCCAGAGACAGGGGGGAAACACCATATATTTT
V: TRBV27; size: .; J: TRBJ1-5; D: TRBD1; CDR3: CASSLTTGVNQPQHF; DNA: TGTGCCAGCAGTTTAACGACAGGGGTCAATCAGCCCCAGCATTTT
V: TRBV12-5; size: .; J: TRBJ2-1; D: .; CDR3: CASGFGAYEQFF; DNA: TGTGCTAGTGGTTTTGGGGCCTATGAGCAGTTCTTC
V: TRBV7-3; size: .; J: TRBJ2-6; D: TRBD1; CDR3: CASSAGTGGGGANVLTF; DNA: TGTGCCAGCAGCGCCGGGACAGGGGGCGGTGGGGCCAACGTCCTGACTTTC
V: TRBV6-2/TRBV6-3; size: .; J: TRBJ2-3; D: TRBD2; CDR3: CASSYGLTSGAGDTQYF; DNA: TGTGCCAGCAGTTACGGATTGACTAGCGGGGCGGGAGATACGCAGTATTTT
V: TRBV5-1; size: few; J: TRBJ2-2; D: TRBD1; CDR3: CASSLNRGNTGELFF; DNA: TGCGCCAGCAGCTTGAACAGGGGGAACACCGGGGAGCTGTTTTTT
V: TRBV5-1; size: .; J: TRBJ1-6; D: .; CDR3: CASSLDLGMSNSPLHF; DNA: TGCGCCAGCAGCTTGGATCTGGGCATGAGTAATTCACCCCTCCACTTT
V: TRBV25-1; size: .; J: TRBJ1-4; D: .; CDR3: CASSDLRESNEKLFF; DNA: TGTGCCAGCAGTGACTTGCGGGAGAGTAATGAAAAACTGTTTTTT
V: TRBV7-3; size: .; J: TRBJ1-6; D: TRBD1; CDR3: CASSQTGGYNSPLHF; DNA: TGTGCCAGCAGCCAAACAGGGGGCTATAATTCACCCCTCCACTTT
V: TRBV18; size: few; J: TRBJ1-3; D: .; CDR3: CASSPYSTASGNTIYF; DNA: TGTGCCAGCTCACCTTATTCGACAGCCTCTGGAAACACCATATATTTT
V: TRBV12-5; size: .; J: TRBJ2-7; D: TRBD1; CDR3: CASGPTQGQATYEQYF; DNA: TGTGCTAGTGGTCCCACCCAAGGACAGGCTACCTACGAGCAGTACTTC
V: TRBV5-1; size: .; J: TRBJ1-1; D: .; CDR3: CASSPGGRTEAFF; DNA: TGCGCCAGCAGCCCTGGTGGCCGCACTGAAGCTTTCTTT
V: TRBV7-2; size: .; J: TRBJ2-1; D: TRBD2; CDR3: CASSQTSGAFNEQFF; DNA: TGTGCCAGCAGCCAGACTAGCGGGGCTTTCAATGAGCAGTTCTTC
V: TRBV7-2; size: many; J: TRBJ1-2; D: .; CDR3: CASSLRTYQGLNGYTF; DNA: TGTGCCAGCAGCTTAAGGACATATCAGGGTTTGAACGGCTACACCTTC
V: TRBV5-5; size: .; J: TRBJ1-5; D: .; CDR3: CASSPQGNQPQHF; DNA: TGTGCCAGCAGCCCGCAGGGAAATCAGCCCCAGCATTTT
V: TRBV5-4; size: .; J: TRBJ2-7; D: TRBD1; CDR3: CASSSRTGDYEQYF; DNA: TGTGCCAGCAGTTCCAGGACAGGAGACTACGAGCAGTACTTC
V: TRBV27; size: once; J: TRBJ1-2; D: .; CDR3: CASTPDPTRPYGYTF; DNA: TGTGCCAGCACCCCAGACCCGACAAGACCGTATGGCTACACCTTC
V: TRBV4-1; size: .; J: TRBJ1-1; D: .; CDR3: CASSQVTGNTEAFF; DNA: TGCGCCAGCAGCCAAGTCACCGGGAACACTGAAGCTTTCTTT
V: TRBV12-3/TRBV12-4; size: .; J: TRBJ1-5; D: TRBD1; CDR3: CASRTGGLQPQHF; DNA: TGTGCCAGCAGGACAGGGGGCTTGCAGCCCCAGCATTTT
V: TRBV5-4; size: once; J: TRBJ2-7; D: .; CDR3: CASSFSGGTTLVYEQYF; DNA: TGTGCCAGCAGCTTTTCTGGGGGCACAACTTTGGTTTACGAGCAGTACTTC
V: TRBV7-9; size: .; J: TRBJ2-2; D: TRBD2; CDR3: CASSWTSLYGELFF; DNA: TGTGCCAGCAGCTGGACTAGTCTGTACGGGGAGCTGTTTTTT
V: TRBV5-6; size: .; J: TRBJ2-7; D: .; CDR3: CASSLQGYEQYF; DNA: TGTGCCAGCAGCTTACAGGGCTACGAGCAGTACTTC
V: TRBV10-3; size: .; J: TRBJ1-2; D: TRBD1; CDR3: CAISTGTALKIYGYTF; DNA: TGTGCCATCAGTACCGGGACAGCGTTAAAAATCTATGGCTACACCTTC
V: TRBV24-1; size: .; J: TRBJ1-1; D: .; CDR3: CAREAYTEAFF; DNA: TGTGCTAGGGAGGCCTACACTGAAGCTTTCTTT
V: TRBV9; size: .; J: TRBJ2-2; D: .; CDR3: CASSGGSGELFF; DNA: TGTGCCAGCAGCGGAGGGTCCGGGGAGCTGTTTTTT
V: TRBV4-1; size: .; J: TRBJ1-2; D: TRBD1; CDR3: CASSLVQRTGGVGYTF; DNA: TGCGCCAGCAGCCTCGTACAAAGGACAGGGGGCGTGGGCTACACCTTC
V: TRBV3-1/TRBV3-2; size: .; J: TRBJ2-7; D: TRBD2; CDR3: CASSQVPSGGEQYF; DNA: TGTGCCAGCAGCCAAGTTCCTAGCGGCGGCGAGCAGTACTTC
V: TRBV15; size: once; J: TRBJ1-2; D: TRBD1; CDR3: CATSRGSTGVGGYTF; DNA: TGTGCCACCAGCAGAGGATCAACAGGGGTGGGCGGCTACACCTTC
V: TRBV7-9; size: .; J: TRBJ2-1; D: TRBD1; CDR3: CASSELGQANNEQFF; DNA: TGTGCCAGCAGCGAGCTGGGACAGGCAAACAATGAGCAGTTCTTC
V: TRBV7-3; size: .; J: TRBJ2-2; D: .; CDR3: CASSPRGLGTGELFF; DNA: TGTGCCAGCAGTCCCCGGGGACTCGGGACCGGGGAGCTGTTTTTT
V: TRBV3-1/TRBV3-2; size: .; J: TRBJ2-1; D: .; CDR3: CASSQFTEGGYEEQFF; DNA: TGTGCCAGCAGCCAATTCACTGAGGGGGGGTACGAAGAGCAGTTCTTC
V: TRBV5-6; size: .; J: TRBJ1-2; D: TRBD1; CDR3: CASSPDRGNYGYTF; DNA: TGTGCCAGCAGCCCGGACAGGGGTAACTATGGCTACACCTTC
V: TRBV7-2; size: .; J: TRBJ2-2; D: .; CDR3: CASSLSLSGELFF; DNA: TGTGCCAGCAGCTTATCCCTTTCCGGGGAGCTGTTTTTT
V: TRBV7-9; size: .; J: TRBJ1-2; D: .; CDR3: CASSLLTNYGYTF; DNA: TGTGCCAGCAGCCTCCTTACTAACTATGGCTACACCTTC
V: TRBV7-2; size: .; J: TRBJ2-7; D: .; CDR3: CASTPFGGRGYEQYF; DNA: TGTGCCAGCACTCCCTTCGGCGGACGGGGATACGAGCAGTACTTC
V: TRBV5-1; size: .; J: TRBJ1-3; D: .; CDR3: CASSPVDIYSGNTIYF; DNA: TGCGCCAGCAGCCCCGTTGACATCTACTCTGGAAACACCATATATTTT
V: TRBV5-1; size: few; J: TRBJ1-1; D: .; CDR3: CASSNQGGTEAFF; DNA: TGCGCCAGCAGCAACCAGGGTGGCACTGAAGCTTTCTTT
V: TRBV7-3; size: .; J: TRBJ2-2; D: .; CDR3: CASSLYGGSGSNTGELFF; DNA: TGTGCCAGCAGCTTATATGGGGGTAGCGGTTCGAACACCGGGGAGCTGTTTTTT
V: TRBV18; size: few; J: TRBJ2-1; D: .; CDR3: CASSPSGGADVGNEQFF; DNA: TGTGCCAGCTCACCTTCTGGGGGGGCGGACGTCGGCAATGAGCAGTTCTTC
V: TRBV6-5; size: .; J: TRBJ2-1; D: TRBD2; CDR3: CASSLLAGGRYEQFF; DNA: TGTGCCAGCAGTCTTCTAGCGGGGGGCAGGTATGAGCAGTTCTTC
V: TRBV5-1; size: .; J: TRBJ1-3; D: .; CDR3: CASSLEPTGSTIYF; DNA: TGCGCCAGCAGCTTGGAACCGACAGGAAGCACCATATATTTT
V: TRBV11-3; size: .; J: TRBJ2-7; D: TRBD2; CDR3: CASSLDSGDPYEQYF; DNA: TGTGCCAGCAGCTTAGATAGCGGGGATCCCTACGAGCAGTACTTC
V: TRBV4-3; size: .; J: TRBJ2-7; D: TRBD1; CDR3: CASSQDVRTGAYEQYF; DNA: TGCGCCAGCAGCCAAGATGTCCGGACAGGAGCCTACGAGCAGTACTTC
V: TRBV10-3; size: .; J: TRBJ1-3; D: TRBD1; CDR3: CAISGPGGWGNTIYF; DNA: TGTGCCATCAGTGGCCCAGGGGGCTGGGGAAACACCATATATTTT
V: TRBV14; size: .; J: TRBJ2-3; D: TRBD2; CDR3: CASSHNGGAADTQYF; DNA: TGTGCCAGCAGCCATAACGGGGGGGCGGCAGATACGCAGTATTTT
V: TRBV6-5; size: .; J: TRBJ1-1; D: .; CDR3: CASSYTRGTEAFF; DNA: TGTGCCAGCAGTTACACCCGGGGAACTGAAGCTTTCTTT